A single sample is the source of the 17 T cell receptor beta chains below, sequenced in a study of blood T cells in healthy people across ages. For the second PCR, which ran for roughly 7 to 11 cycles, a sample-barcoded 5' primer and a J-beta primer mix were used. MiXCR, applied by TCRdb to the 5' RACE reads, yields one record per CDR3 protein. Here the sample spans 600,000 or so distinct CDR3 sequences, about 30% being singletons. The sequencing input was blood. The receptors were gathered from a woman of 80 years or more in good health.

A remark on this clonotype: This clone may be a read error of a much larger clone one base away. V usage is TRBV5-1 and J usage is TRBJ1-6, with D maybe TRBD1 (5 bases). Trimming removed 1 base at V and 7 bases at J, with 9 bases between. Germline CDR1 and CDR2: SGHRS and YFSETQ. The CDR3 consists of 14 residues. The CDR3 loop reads CASSLMAGNSPLHF. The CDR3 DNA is TGCGCCAGCAGCTTGATGGCAGGGAATTCACCCCTCCACTTT.

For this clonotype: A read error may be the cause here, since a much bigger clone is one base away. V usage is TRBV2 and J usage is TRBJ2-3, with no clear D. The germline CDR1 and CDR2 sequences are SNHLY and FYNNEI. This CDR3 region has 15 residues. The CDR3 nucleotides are TGTACCAGCAGTGACGGCCTCCCTCCATCCGATACGCAGTATTTT. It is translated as CTSSDGLPPSDTQYF.

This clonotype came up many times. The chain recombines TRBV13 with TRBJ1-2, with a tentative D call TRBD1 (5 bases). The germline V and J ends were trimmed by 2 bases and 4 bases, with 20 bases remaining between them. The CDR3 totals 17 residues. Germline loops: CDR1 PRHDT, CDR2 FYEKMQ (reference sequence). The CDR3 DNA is TGTGCCAGCAGCTTATTCAGCGGGGCAGAACCTTTCTATGGCTACACCTTC. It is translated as CASSLFSGAEPFYGYTF.

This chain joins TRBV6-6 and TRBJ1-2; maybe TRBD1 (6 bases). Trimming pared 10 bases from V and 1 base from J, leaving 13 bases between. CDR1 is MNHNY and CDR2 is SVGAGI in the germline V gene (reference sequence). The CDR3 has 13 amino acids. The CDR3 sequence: CATQTGINYGYTF. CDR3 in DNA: TGTGCCACCCAGACAGGAATTAACTATGGCTACACCTTC.

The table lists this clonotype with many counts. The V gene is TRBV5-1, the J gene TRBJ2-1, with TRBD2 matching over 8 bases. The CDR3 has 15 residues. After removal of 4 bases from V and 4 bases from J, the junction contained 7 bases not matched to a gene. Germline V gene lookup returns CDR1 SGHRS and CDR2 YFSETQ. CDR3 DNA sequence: TGCGCCAGCAGCCTTAGCGGGGCGGTTTACAATGAGCAGTTCTTC. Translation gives CASSLSGAVYNEQFF.

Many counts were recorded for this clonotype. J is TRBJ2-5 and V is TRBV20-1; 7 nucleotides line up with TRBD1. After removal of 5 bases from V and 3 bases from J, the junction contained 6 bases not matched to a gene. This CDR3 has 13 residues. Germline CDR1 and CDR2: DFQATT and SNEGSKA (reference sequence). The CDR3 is CSAHYRGEETQYF. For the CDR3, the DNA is TGCAGTGCTCATTACAGGGGTGAAGAGACCCAGTACTTC.

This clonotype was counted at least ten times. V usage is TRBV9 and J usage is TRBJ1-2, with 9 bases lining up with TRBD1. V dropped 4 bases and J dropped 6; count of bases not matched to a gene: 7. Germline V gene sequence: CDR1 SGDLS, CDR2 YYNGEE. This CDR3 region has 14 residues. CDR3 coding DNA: TGTGCCAGCAGCCGAACAGGGGGCTGGGATGGCTACACCTTC. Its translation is CASSRTGGWDGYTF.

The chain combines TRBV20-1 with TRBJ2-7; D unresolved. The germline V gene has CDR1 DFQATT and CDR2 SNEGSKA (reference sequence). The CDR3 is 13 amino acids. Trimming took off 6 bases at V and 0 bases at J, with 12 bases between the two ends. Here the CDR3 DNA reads TGCAGTGCCCCGGGCTCCAGCTCCTACGAGCAGTACTTC. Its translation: CSAPGSSSYEQYF.

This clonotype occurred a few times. The CDR3 DNA follows: TGTGCCAGCAGCGTAGATCCCACAGATACGCAGTATTTT. Translated, it gives CASSVDPTDTQYF. This chain joins TRBV9 and TRBJ2-3; D is unresolved. Germline V gene sequence: CDR1 SGDLS, CDR2 YYNGEE. With 0 bases removed from V and 2 bases from J, the gap between germline ends came to 4 bases. The CDR3 has 13 residues. Full variable domain (remainder filled in from reference TRBV9 and TRBJ2-3): DSGVTQTPKHLITATGQRVTLRCSPRSGDLSVYWYQQSLDQGLQFLIQYYNGEERAKGNILERFSAQQFPDLHSELNLSSLELGDSALYFCASSVDPTDTQYFGPGTRLTVL.

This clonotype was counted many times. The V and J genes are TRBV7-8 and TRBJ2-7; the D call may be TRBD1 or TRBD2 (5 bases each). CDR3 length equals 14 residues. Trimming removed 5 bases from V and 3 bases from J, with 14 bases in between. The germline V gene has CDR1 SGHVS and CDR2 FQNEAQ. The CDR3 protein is CASSRGRDDYEQYF. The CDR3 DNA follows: TGTGCCAGCAGCCGCGGACGGGACGACTACGAGCAGTACTTC.

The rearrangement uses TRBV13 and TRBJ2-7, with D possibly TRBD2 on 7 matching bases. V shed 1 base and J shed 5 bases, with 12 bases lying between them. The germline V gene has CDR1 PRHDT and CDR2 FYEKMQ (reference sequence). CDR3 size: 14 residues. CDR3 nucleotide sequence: TGTGCCAGCAGCTTAGAGGGGGGGAACGACGAGCAGTACTTC. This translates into CASSLEGGNDEQYF.

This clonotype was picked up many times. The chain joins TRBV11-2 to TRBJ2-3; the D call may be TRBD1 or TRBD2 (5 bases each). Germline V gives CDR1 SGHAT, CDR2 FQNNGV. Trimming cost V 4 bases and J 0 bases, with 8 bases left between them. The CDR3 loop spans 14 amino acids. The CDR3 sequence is CASSSGASTDTQYF. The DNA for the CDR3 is TGTGCCAGCAGCTCCGGGGCTAGCACAGATACGCAGTATTTT. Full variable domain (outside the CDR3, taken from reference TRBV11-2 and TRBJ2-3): EAGVAQSPRYKIIEKRQSVAFWCNPISGHATLYWYQQILGQGPKLLIQFQNNGVVDDSQLPKDRFSAERLKGVDSTLKIQPAKLEDSAVYLCASSSGASTDTQYFGPGTRLTVL.

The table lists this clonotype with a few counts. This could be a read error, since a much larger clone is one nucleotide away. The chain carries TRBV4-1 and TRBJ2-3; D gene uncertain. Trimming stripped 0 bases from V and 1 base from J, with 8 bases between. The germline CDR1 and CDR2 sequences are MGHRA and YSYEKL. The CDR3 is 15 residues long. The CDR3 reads CASSQEGHGTDTQYF. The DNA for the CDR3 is TGCGCCAGCAGCCAAGAAGGGCACGGCACAGATACGCAGTATTTT.

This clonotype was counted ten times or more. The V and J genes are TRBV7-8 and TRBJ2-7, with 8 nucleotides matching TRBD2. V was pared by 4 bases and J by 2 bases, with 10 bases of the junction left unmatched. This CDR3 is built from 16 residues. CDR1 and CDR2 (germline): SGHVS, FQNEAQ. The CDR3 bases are TGTGCCAGCAGCTATGATACCGGGACTAGAGCCTACGAGCAGTACTTC. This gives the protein CASSYDTGTRAYEQYF.

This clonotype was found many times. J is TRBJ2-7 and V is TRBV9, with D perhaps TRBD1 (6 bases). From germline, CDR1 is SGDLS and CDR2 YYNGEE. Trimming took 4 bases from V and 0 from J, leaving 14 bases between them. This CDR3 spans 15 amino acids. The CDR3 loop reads CASSPAGTHSYEQYF. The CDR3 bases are TGTGCCAGCAGCCCAGCCGGGACACACTCCTACGAGCAGTACTTC. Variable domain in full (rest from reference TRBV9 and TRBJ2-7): DSGVTQTPKHLITATGQRVTLRCSPRSGDLSVYWYQQSLDQGLQFLIQYYNGEERAKGNILERFSAQQFPDLHSELNLSSLELGDSALYFCASSPAGTHSYEQYFGPGTRLTVT.

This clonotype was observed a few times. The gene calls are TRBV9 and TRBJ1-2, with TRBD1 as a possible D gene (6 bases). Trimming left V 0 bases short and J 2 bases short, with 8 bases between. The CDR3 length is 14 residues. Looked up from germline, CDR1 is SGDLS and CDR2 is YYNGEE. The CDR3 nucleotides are TGTGCCAGCAGCGTAGGTAGGGGGAACTATGGCTACACCTTC. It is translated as CASSVGRGNYGYTF.

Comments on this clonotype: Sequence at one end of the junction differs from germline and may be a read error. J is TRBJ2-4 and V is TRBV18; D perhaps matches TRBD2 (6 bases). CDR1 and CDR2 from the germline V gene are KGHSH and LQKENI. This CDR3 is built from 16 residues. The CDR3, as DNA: TGTACCAGCTCACCACAGTGGGGGGTAGCCAAAAACATTCAGTACTTC. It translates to CTSSPQWGVAKNIQYF.